This TCR beta chain originates from a study of cytomegalovirus exposure and HLA in healthy donors. Only a few counts were recorded for this clone. The germline V gene has CDR1 SNHLY and CDR2 FYNNEI. The ends lost 8 bases at V and 6 bases at J; junction bases unmatched: 7. The length of the CDR3 is 13 residues. PCR amplification relied on 60 Vbeta primers (plus 13 Jbeta primers). Produced via immunoSEQ multiplex PCR; TCRdb's table is partial and in-frame only. Here the sample spans about 43,000 clones, 63% being singletons. The source of this sequence is a man in his 60s in good health and CMV-seropositive. The specimen sequenced was PBMCs. This sequence joins TRBV2 and TRBJ2-3; 8 positions match TRBD2. DNA for the CDR3: TGTGCCAGCCTCAGCGGGAGTGGCGATACGCAGTATTTT. Translating gives CASLSGSGDTQYF.